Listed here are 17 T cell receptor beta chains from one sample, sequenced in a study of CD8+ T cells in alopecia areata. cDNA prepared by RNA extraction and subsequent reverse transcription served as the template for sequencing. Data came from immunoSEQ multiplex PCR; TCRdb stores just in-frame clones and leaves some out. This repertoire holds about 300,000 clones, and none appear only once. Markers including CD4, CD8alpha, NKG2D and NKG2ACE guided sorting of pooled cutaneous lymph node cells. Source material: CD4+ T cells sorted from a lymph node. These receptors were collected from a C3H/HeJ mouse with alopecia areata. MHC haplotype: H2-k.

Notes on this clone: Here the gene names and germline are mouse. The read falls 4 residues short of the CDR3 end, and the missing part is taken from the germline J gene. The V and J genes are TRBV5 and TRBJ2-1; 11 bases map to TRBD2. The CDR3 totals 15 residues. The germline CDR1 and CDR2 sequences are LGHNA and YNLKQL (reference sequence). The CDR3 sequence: CASSHTGGAEAEQFF. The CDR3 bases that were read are TGTGCCAGCAGCCATACTGGGGGGGCGGAGGCT.

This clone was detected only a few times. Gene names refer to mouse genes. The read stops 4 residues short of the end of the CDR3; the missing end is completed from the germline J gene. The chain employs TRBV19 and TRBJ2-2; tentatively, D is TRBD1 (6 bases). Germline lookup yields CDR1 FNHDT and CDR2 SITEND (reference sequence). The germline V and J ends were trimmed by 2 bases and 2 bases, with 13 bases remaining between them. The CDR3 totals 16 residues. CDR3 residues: CASSMPRGGNTGQLYF. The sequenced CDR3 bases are TGTGCCAGCAGTATGCCCAGGGGAGGGAACACCGGG.

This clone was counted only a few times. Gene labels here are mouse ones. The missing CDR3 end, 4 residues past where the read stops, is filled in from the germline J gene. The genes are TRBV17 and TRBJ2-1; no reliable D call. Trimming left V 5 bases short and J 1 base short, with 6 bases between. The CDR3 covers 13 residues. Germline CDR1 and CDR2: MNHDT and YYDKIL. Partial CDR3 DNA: TGTGCTAGCAGTCTAGGGAACTATGCT. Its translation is CASSLGNYA. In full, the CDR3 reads CASSLGNYAEQFF.

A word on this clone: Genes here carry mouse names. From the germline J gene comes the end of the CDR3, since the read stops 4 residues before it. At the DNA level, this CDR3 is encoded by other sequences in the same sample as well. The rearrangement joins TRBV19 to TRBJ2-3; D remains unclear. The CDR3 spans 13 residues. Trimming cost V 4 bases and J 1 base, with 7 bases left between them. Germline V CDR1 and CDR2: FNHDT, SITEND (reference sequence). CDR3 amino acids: CASSRQGAETLYF. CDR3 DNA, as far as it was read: TGTGCCAGCAGTCGTCAGGGTGCAGAA.

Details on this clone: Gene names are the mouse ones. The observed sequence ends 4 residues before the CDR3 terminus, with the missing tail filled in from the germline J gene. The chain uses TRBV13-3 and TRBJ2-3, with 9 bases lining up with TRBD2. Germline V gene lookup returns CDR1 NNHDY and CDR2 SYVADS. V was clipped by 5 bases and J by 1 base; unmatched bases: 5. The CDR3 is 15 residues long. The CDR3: CASSLGLGGAETLYF. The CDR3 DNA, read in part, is TGTGCCAGCAGCCTGGGACTGGGTGGTGCAGAA.

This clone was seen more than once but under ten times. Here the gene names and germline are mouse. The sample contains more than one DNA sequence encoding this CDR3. The CDR3 reads CASSQEGNSPLYF. The CDR3 bases that were read are TGTGCCAGCAGCCAAGAGGGTAATTCGCCC. This sequence joins TRBV5 and TRBJ1-6; D call uncertain. The CDR3 end falls 3 residues outside the read, so it is completed with the germline J gene. TRBJ1-6 is treated as an ORF (open reading frame) with a function not yet certain. Germline CDR1 LGHNA, CDR2 YNLKQL (reference sequence). The CDR3 runs to 13 residues. V lost 0 bases to trimming and J lost 6 bases, with 3 bases between them.

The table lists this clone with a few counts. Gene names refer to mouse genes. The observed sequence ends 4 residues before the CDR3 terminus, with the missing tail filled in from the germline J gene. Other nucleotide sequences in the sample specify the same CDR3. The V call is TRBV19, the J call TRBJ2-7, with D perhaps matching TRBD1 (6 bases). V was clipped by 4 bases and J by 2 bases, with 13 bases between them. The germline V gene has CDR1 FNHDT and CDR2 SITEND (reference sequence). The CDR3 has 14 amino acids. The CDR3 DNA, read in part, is TGTGCCAGCAGTCCACCGGGACAAACCTAT. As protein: CASSPPGQTY. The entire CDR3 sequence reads CASSPPGQTYEQYF.

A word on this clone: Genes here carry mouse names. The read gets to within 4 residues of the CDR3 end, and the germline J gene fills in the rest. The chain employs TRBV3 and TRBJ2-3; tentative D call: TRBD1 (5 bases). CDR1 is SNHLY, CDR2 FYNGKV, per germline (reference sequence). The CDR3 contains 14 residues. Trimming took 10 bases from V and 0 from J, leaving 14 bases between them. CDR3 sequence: CATRQNRSAETLYF. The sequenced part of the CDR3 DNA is TGTGCCACCAGACAGAATCGTAGTGCAGAA.

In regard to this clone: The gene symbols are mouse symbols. The CDR3: CASSIGGAGSQNTLYF. CDR3 DNA, as far as it was read: TGTGCCAGCAGTATCGGGGGGGCAGGGAGTCAAAAC. The chain is built from TRBV19 and TRBJ2-4; 8 bases map to TRBD2. The read terminates 4 residues before the CDR3 end, so the remaining end is supplied by the germline J gene. The CDR3 loop spans 16 amino acids. V dropped 2 bases and J dropped 0; count of bases not matched to a gene: 5. Per the germline V gene, CDR1 is FNHDT and CDR2 is SITEND (reference sequence).

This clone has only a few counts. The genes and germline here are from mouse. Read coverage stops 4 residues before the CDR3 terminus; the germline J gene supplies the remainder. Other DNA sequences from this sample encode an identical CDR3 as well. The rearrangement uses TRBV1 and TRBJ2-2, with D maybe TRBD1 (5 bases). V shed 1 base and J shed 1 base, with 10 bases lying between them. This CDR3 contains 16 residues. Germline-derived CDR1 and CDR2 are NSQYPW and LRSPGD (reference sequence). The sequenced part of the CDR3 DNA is TGCACCTGCAGTGCAGGGCAGGGAGGAAACACCGGG. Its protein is CTCSAGQGGNTG. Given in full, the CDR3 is CTCSAGQGGNTGQLYF. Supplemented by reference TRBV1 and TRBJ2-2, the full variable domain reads VTLLEQNPRWRLVPRGQAVNLRCILKNSQYPWMSWYQQDLQKQLQWLFTLRSPGDKEVKSLPGADYLATRVTDTELRLQVANMSQGRTLYCTCSAGQGGNTGQLYFGEGSKLTVL.

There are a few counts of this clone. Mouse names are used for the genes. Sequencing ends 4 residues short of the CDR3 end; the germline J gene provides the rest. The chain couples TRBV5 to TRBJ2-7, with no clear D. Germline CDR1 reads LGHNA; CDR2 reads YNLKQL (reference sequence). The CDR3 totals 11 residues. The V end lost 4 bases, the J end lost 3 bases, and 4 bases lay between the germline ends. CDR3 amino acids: CASSLHYEQYF. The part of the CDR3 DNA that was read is TGTGCCAGCAGCCTACACTAT.

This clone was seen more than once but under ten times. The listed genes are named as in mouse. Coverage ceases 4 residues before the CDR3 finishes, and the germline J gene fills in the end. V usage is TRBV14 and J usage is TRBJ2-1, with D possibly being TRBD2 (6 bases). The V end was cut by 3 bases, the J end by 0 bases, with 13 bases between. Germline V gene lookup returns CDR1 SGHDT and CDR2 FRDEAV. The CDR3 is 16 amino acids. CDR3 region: CASSSTGTTNYAEQFF. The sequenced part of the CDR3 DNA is TGTGCCAGCAGTTCCACCGGGACTACTAACTATGCT.

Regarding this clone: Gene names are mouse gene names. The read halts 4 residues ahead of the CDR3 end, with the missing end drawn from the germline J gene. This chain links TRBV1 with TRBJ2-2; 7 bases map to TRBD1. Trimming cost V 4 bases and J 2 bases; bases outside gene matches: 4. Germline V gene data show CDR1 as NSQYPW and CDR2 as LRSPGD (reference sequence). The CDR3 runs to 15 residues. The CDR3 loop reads CTCSVRGRNTGQLYF. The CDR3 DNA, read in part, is TGCACCTGCAGTGTCAGGGGGAGGAACACCGGG.

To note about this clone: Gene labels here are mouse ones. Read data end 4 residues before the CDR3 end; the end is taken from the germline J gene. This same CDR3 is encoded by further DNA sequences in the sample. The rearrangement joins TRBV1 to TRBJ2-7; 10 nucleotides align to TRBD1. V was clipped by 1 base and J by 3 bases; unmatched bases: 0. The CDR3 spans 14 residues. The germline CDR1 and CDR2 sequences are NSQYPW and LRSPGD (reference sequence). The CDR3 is CTCSAGTGGYEQYF. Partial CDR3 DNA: TGCACCTGCAGTGCAGGGACAGGGGGCTAT.

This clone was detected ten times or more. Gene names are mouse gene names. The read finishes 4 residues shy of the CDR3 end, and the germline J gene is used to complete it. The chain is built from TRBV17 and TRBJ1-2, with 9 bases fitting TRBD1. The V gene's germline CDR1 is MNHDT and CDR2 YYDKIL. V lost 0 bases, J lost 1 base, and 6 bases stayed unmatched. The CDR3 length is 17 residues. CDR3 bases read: TGTGCTAGCAGTAGAGATCCTCGGGACAGGGAAAACTCC. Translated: CASSRDPRDRENS. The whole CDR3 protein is CASSRDPRDRENSDYTF.

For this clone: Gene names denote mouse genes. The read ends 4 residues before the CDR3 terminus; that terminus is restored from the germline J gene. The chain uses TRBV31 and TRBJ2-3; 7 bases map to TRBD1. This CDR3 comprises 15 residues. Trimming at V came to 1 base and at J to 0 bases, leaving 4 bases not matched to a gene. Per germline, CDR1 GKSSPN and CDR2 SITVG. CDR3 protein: CAWSRDRTSAETLYF. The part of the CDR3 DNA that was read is TGTGCCTGGAGTCGGGACAGAACTAGTGCAGAA.

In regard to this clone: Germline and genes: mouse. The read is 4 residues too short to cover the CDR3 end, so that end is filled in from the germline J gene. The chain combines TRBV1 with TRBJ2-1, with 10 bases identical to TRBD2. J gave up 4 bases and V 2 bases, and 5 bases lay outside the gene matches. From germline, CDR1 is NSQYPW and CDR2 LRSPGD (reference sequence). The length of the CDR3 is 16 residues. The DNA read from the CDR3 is TGCACCTGCAGTGCATCTGGGGGGGCCGGGTATGCT. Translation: CTCSASGGAGYA. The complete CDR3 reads CTCSASGGAGYAEQFF. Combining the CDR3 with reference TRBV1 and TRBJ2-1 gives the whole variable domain VTLLEQNPRWRLVPRGQAVNLRCILKNSQYPWMSWYQQDLQKQLQWLFTLRSPGDKEVKSLPGADYLATRVTDTELRLQVANMSQGRTLYCTCSASGGAGYAEQFFGPGTRLTVL.